Listed below are T cell receptor beta chains from one sample, sequenced in a study of blood T cell repertoires in COVID-19. The assay was immunoSEQ multiplex PCR, and TCRdb's table has in-frame clones only and misses some. This sample yields about 160,000 clones, of which roughly 71% are seen a single time; about 4% belongs to the top ten. Sequenced material: peripheral blood. The receptor set was obtained from a woman of 80 years or more with acute or convalescent COVID-19. Both conserved end residues are part of each CDR3. A D gene is named only where the DNA matches it firmly. A row's size may be missing; if present it is once, few, many or a size class.

size,J,V,length,D,DNA,CDR3
NA,TRBJ1-5,TRBV19,13,NA,TGTGCCAGTAGTACATACAGGGATCAGCCCCAGCATTTT,CASSTYRDQPQHF
NA,TRBJ1-2,TRBV5-5,14,NA,TGTGCCAGCAGCCCCTTCGGTTCCTACTATGGCTACACCTTC,CASSPFGSYYGYTF
NA,TRBJ2-1,TRBV9,18,TRBD2,TGTGCCAGCAGCGTAGAGGATGGCGGACTAGTATCCCGGAATGAGCAGTTCTTC,CASSVEDGGLVSRNEQFF
many,TRBJ1-3,TRBV6-2/TRBV6-3,17,TRBD1,TGTGCCAGCAGTTACAGGGGGACAGGGGGCCGTGGAAACACCATATATTTT,CASSYRGTGGRGNTIYF
NA,TRBJ2-3,TRBV24-1,14,NA,TGTGCCACCAGTGACCCGTCGGGGGCAGATACGCAGTATTTT,CATSDPSGADTQYF
NA,TRBJ1-5,TRBV30,13,NA,TGTGCCTGGAGTGCTGCGGAGAATCAGCCCCAGCATTTT,CAWSAAENQPQHF
NA,TRBJ1-1,TRBV7-2,18,TRBD1,TGTGCCAGCAGCCCCCGGGACAGGTTTTTAAGCATGAACACTGAAGCTTTCTTT,CASSPRDRFLSMNTEAFF
once,TRBJ2-5,TRBV5-1,13,NA,TGCGCCAGCAGCTCCGCAGGGTTGGAGACCCAGTACTTC,CASSSAGLETQYF
few,TRBJ1-1,TRBV10-1,13,NA,TGCGCCAGCAGTGAGGGACAGAGCGGTGAAGCTTTCTTT,CASSEGQSGEAFF
NA,TRBJ1-2,TRBV10-2,14,NA,TGCGCCAGCAGTGAGTCTGACGGTGTGCGGGGCTACACCTTC,CASSESDGVRGYTF
few,TRBJ2-5,TRBV7-2,13,NA,TGTGCCAGCAGCAGCAGGGCGGGGGAGACCCAGTACTTC,CASSSRAGETQYF
NA,TRBJ1-4,TRBV18,17,TRBD1,TGTGCCAGCTCACCGACCCAGGGTCTTGGGACAGACGAAAAACTGTTTTTT,CASSPTQGLGTDEKLFF
NA,TRBJ2-7,TRBV5-6,12,NA,TGTGCCAGCAGCTATAGCTCCTACGAGCAGTACTTC,CASSYSSYEQYF
NA,TRBJ1-2,TRBV15,14,NA,TGTGCCACCAGCAGAGATCGTCAGGACTATGGCTACACCTTC,CATSRDRQDYGYTF
NA,TRBJ1-6,TRBV15,17,NA,TGTGCCACCAGCCCCGAGGGGCGGGGCTCCTATAATTCACCCCTCCACTTT,CATSPEGRGSYNSPLHF
once,TRBJ1-2,TRBV30,11,NA,TGTGCCTGGAGTAGTGGGGGGTTAACCACCTTC,CAWSSGGLTTF
NA,TRBJ2-5,TRBV24-1,15,TRBD1,TGTGCCACCAGTGAAGGTAGACAGGGGGCAGAGACCCAGTACTTC,CATSEGRQGAETQYF
NA,TRBJ1-2,TRBV20-1,11,NA,TGCAGTGCCAAAAATGACTATGGCTACACCTTC,CSAKNDYGYTF
NA,TRBJ1-3,TRBV19,15,TRBD1,TGTGCCAGTAGTATTCGGGACAGGGCTGCAGACACCATATATTTT,CASSIRDRAADTIYF
NA,TRBJ1-5,TRBV3-1/TRBV3-2,15,TRBD1,TGTGCCAGCAGCCAGGAAGGACAGGGCAATCAGCCCCAGCATTTT,CASSQEGQGNQPQHF
NA,TRBJ1-2,TRBV3-1/TRBV3-2,13,TRBD1,TGTGCCAGCAGCCAAAAGCAGGGACAGGGCTCCACCTTC,CASSQKQGQGSTF
NA,TRBJ1-4,TRBV30,15,NA,TGTGCCTGGAGTCCCTGGGAGGACGTTAATGAAAAACTGTTTTTT,CAWSPWEDVNEKLFF
NA,TRBJ2-3,TRBV2,15,TRBD1,TGTGCCAGCAGTTACCGACAGGGAACCCCAGATACGCAGTATTTT,CASSYRQGTPDTQYF
NA,TRBJ2-2,TRBV5-5,14,NA,TGTGCCAGCAGCTTCCGACAGAACACCGGGGAGCTGTTTTTT,CASSFRQNTGELFF
NA,TRBJ2-3,TRBV7-2,15,TRBD2,TGTGCCAGCAGCTCGACTAGCGGGAGTTCGGTTACGCAGTATTTT,CASSSTSGSSVTQYF
NA,TRBJ2-3,TRBV2,14,TRBD2,TGTGCCAGCAAACTAGCGGCCGGAGGGGATACGCAGTATTTT,CASKLAAGGDTQYF
medium-sized,TRBJ1-5,TRBV15,14,NA,TGTGCCACCAACCCAGCGGGCGGGGGGCAGCCCCAGCATTTT,CATNPAGGGQPQHF
NA,TRBJ2-1,TRBV3-1/TRBV3-2,15,TRBD1,TGTGCCAGCAGCGCGGACAGGGATTCCTACAATGAGCAGTTCTTC,CASSADRDSYNEQFF
NA,TRBJ1-5,TRBV30,12,NA,TGTGCCTGGAGTCTGAGCAATCAGCCCCAGCATTTT,CAWSLSNQPQHF
NA,TRBJ1-1,TRBV7-2,12,TRBD1,TGTGCCAGCAGAAGACAGGGCACTGAAGCTTTCTTT,CASRRQGTEAFF
once,TRBJ1-1,TRBV18,13,TRBD1,TGTGCCAGCGCGGGACAGGGGTCAACTGAAGCTTTCTTT,CASAGQGSTEAFF
NA,TRBJ2-7,TRBV5-8,17,TRBD2,TGTGCCAGCAGCTTGCAGGGATCAGCGGGGGGAAGCTACGAGCAGTACTTC,CASSLQGSAGGSYEQYF
NA,TRBJ2-3,TRBV21-1,13,NA,TGTGCCAGCACCACTCCCGACACAGATACGCAGTATTTT,CASTTPDTDTQYF
NA,TRBJ1-5,TRBV19,13,NA,TGTGCCAGTAGTATAGGTAACTATCAGCCCCAGCATTTT,CASSIGNYQPQHF
NA,TRBJ2-1,TRBV2,15,NA,TGTGCCAGCAGCGTAGACTACGAACAGTACAATGAGCAGTTCTTC,CASSVDYEQYNEQFF
NA,TRBJ1-3,TRBV4-3,17,NA,TGCGCCAGCAGCCAAGAAACCGGACAGTCTCTGAAAAACACCATATATTTT,CASSQETGQSLKNTIYF
NA,TRBJ2-3,TRBV4-2,14,NA,TGTGCCAGCAGGGGGCGGGGTGAAGGAGATACGCAGTATTTT,CASRGRGEGDTQYF
NA,TRBJ1-5,TRBV9,15,TRBD1,TGTGCCAGCAGCGGCACAGGGGGCGGCAATCAGCCCCAGCATTTT,CASSGTGGGNQPQHF
few,TRBJ1-5,TRBV6-5,15,TRBD1,TGTGCCAGCAGCACCGGGACAGTTAACAATCAGCCCCAGCATTTT,CASSTGTVNNQPQHF
NA,TRBJ1-2,TRBV6-5,15,NA,TGTGCCAGCAGAACGACAGCAGTACCTTTGGATGGCTACACCTTC,CASRTTAVPLDGYTF
NA,TRBJ1-1,TRBV7-8,15,NA,TGTGCCAGCAGCTTAGAGGGCGGGCGGAGACCTGAAGCTTTCTTT,CASSLEGGRRPEAFF
NA,TRBJ2-3,TRBV19,17,TRBD2,TGTGCCAGTAGTATAGGCCTAGCGGGAGGGGGCGCAGATACGCAGTATTTT,CASSIGLAGGGADTQYF
NA,TRBJ2-7,TRBV19,14,TRBD1,TGTGCCAGTAGTACCCGGGACAGACACTACGAGCAGTACTTC,CASSTRDRHYEQYF
NA,TRBJ1-1,TRBV27,15,TRBD1,TGTGCCAGCAGTTTATCGTGGACAGGAATCACTGAAGCTTTCTTT,CASSLSWTGITEAFF
NA,TRBJ1-6,TRBV6-6,13,NA,TGTGCCAGCAGTCGCAGGGAGGGTTCACCCCTCCACTTT,CASSRREGSPLHF
NA,TRBJ1-2,TRBV6-2/TRBV6-3,13,NA,TGTGCCAGCAGTTACCCCAGGGCCGGTGGCTACACCTTC,CASSYPRAGGYTF
NA,TRBJ2-3,TRBV30,15,TRBD2,TGTGCCTGGACGTTGACTAGCGGGGGCACAGATACGCAGTATTTT,CAWTLTSGGTDTQYF
once,TRBJ1-4,TRBV27,22,TRBD1,TGTGCCAGCAGTTTATCGGCGCAGGGGGCATTCACTTTTAGCGAAGCTAATGAAAAACTGTTTTTT,CASSLSAQGAFTFSEANEKLFF
NA,TRBJ2-2,TRBV5-8,17,NA,TGTGCCAGCAGCTTGCTGAGTACAGCTTGGAACACCGGGGAGCTGTTTTTT,CASSLLSTAWNTGELFF
NA,TRBJ1-5,TRBV18,17,NA,TGTGCCAGCTCACCGAAATCAAGCGAAGCGGGCAATCAGCCCCAGCATTTT,CASSPKSSEAGNQPQHF
NA,TRBJ1-1,TRBV3-1/TRBV3-2,14,TRBD1,TGTGCCAGCAGCCAAGACACAGGGGTCACTGAAGCTTTCTTT,CASSQDTGVTEAFF
many,TRBJ1-4,TRBV6-5,13,TRBD1,TGTGCCACAACAGGGGCAACTAATGAAAAACTGTTTTTT,CATTGATNEKLFF
NA,TRBJ1-4,TRBV6-5,14,NA,TGTGCCAGCAGTTACGGGGGGGCTAATGAAAAACTGTTTTTT,CASSYGGANEKLFF
NA,TRBJ2-5,TRBV7-9,13,NA,TGTGCCAGCAGCTTGGACTCTCCGGGGACCCAGTACTTC,CASSLDSPGTQYF
NA,TRBJ2-5,TRBV7-2,15,NA,TGTGCCAGCAGCAGCACCAGACTAGTCCAAGAGACCCAGTACTTC,CASSSTRLVQETQYF